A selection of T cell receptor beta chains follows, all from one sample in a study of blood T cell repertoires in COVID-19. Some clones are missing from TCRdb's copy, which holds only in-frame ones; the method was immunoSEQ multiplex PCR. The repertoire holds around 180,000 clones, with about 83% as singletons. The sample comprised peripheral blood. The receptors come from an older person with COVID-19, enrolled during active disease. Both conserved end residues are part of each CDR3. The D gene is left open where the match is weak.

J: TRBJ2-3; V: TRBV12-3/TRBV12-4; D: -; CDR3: CAWKTGSADTQYF
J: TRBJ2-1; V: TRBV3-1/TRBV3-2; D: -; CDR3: CASSQAVGDFDEQFF
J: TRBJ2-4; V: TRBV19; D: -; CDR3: CASSILEFGKNIQYF
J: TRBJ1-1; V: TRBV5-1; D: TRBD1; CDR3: CASSSDRGLNTEAFF
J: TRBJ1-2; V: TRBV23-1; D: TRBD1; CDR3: CASSLSGRGRRDYGYTF
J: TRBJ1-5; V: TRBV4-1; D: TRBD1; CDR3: CASSQHRGNSNQPQHF
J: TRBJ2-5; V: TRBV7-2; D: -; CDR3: CASSLARQETQYF
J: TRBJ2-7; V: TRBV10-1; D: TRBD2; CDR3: CASSAKRLAGRCYEQYF
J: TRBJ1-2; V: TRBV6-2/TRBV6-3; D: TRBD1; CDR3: CASSYRQGDLTGYTF
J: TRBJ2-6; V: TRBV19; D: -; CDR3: CASSMPPGGSGANVLTF
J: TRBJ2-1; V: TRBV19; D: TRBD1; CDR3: CASSRPGQGFNEQFF
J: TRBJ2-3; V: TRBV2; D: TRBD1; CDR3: CASQGGVSGDTQYF
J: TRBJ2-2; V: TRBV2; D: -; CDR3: CASKDSLPGELFF
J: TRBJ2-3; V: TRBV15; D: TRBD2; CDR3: CATSRSGTSGRVTDTQYF
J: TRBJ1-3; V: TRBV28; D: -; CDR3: CASSRQSNSGNTIYF
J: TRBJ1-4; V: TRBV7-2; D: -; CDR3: CASSFGQGYEKLFF
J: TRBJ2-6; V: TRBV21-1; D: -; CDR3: CASSHARQGGTGANVLTF
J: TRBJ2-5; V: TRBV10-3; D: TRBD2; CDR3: CAISAGGPTQETQYF
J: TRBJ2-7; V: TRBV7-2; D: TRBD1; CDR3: CASSLGLPGQYSYEQYF
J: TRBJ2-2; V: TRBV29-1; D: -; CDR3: CSVELLGPNTGELFF
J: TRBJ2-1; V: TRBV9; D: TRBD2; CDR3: CASSVGLAGRWSEQFF
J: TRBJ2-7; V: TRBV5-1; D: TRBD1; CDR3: CASSSSGTGGNEQYF
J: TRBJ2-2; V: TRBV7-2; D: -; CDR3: CASSFGTGYRTGELFF
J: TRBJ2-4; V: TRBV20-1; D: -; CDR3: CSASRRAKNIQYF
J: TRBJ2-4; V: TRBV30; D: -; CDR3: CAWSVGAAKNIQYF
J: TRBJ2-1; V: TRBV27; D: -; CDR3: CASSLGRGGRLYNEQFF
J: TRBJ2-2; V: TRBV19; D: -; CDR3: CASSMSYRQMNTGELFF
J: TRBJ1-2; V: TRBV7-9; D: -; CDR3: CASSSTSLGSAYGYTF
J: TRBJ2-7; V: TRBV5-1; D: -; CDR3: CASSLRQGSFVEQYF
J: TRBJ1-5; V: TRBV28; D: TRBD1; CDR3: CASSLGQGVQPQHF
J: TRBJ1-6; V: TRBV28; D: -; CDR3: CASSSGGNNSPLHF
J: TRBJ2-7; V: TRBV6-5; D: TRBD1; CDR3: CASSYRDRGAEQYF
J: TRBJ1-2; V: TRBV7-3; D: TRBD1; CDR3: CASSLTSQGAGGYTF
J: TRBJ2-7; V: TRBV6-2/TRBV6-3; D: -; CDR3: CASSYGGTGREQYF
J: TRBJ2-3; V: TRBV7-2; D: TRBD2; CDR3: CASSLASGADTQYF
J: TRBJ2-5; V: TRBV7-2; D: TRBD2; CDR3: CASSAFPRGRRETQYF
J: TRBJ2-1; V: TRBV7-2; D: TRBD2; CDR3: CASSFLAGGPGYNEQFF
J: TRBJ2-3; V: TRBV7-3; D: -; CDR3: CASSSPYTDTQYF
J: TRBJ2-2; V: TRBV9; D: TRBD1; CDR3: CASSVGVGRGFAGELFF
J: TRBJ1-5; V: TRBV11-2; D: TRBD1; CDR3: CASSSDRVNQPQHF
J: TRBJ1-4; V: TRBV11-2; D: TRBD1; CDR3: CASSSGPGQGNEKLFF
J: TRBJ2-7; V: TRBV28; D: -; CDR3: CASRLTAYEQYF
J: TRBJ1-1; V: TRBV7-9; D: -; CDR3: CASTQGGRGAFF
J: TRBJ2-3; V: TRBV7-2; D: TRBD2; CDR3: CASLSSGGRSDTQYF
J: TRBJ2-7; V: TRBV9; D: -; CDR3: CASSVGPGARSYEQYF
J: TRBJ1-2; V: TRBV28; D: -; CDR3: CASSLGRWDGYTF
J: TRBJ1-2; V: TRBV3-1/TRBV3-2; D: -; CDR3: CASSQGEYGYTF
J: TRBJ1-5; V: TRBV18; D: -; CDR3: CASSPTGGQRSNQPQHF
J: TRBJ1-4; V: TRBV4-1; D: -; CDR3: CASSHGAGQINEKLFF
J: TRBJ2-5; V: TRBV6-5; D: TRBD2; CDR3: CASTPWRGMSQYF
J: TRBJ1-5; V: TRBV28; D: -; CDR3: CASTSEGQPQHF
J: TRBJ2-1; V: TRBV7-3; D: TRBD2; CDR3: CASSTSGGGYNEQFF
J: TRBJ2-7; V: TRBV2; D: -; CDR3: CASSYADLYEQYF